A single sample is the source of the 25 T cell receptor beta chains below, sequenced in a study of shared clonotypes between healthy human individuals. Libraries were prepared by immunoSEQ multiplex PCR; TCRdb keeps only in-frame clonotypes and omits some of them. The data hold approximately 500,000 clones, with 79% observed a single time. Material for sequencing was PBMCs. These receptors all come from a woman between 35 and 50 years old in good health. Some clones in this sample may be carry-over from other donors' samples.

The rearrangement uses TRBV18 and TRBJ1-4; D gene ambiguous. Deletions cut 3 bases from V and 7 bases from J, with 12 bases between. The CDR3 contains 14 residues. CDR1 is KGHSH, CDR2 LQKENI, per germline. The CDR3 here is CASSPGQVGEKLFF. The CDR3 DNA reads as TGTGCCAGCTCACCGGGCCAAGTGGGTGAAAAACTGTTTTTT. Using reference TRBV18 and TRBJ1-4 for the parts outside the CDR3, the full variable domain is NAGVMQNPRHLVRRRGQEARLRCSPMKGHSHVYWYRQLPEEGLKFMVYLQKENIIDESGMPKERFSAEFPKEGPSILRIQQVVRGDSAAYFCASSPGQVGEKLFFGSGTQLSVL.

This chain joins TRBV7-9 and TRBJ2-1, with 8 bases that match TRBD2. The germline gives CDR1 SEHNR, CDR2 FQNEAQ (reference sequence). This CDR3 region has 13 residues. J gave up 10 bases and V 3 bases, and 5 bases lay outside the gene matches. CDR3 nucleotide sequence: TGTGCCAGCAGCTTCCGGGAGGGCCTCGAGCAGTTCTTC. It encodes CASSFREGLEQFF.

This clone came up a few times. This sample also contains other DNA sequences that code for the same CDR3. V is TRBV11-1 and J is TRBJ2-1; D remains ambiguous. CDR1 and CDR2 (germline): SGHAT, FQDESV (reference sequence). Trimming removed 1 base at V and 4 bases at J, with 5 bases between. This CDR3 has 13 amino acids. The CDR3 region has the DNA TGTGCCAGCAGCTTAGGGCGGTACAATGAGCAGTTCTTC. Encoded protein: CASSLGRYNEQFF.

CDR3 protein: CSVEFGQGQETQYF. CDR3 nucleotide sequence: TGCAGCGTTGAATTCGGTCAGGGCCAAGAGACCCAGTACTTC. The rearrangement links TRBV29-1 to TRBJ2-5, with D maybe TRBD1 (5 bases). V gave up 2 bases and J gave up 1 base, with 11 bases separating them. The V gene's germline CDR1 is SQVTM and CDR2 ANQGSEA. The CDR3 sequence is 14 residues long.

In its sample, this clone was seen once. The J gene is TRBJ2-2, the V gene TRBV4-3; D possibly corresponds to TRBD2 (5 bases). Trimming removed 6 bases at V and 2 bases at J, with 22 bases between. The length of the CDR3 is 18 residues. In germline, CDR1 is LGHNA, CDR2 YSLEER. CDR3 loop: CASSRTAKASQNTGELFF. In nucleotides, the CDR3 is TGCGCCAGCAGTAGAACGGCAAAGGCTAGCCAAAACACCGGGGAGCTGTTTTTT.

The chain combines TRBV11-2 with TRBJ2-7; D is possibly TRBD2 (7 bases). Germline loops: CDR1 SGHAT, CDR2 FQNNGV. This CDR3 has 14 amino acids. V lost 5 bases, J lost 3 bases, and 14 bases lay in between. The CDR3 DNA reads as TGTGCCAGCAGCCATGGGGGCGGGGGCTACGAGCAGTACTTC. This encodes CASSHGGGGYEQYF.

This clone was recorded many times. This chain links TRBV6-5 with TRBJ2-2, with D possibly being TRBD2 (6 bases). Germline values: CDR1 MNHEY, CDR2 SVGAGI. This CDR3 is 15 amino acids long. The V gene lost 6 bases and the J gene lost 4 bases, with 15 bases spanning the gap. The DNA of the CDR3 is TGTGCCAGCAGGGAGGGGAGTGTGGTCACCGGGGAGCTGTTTTTT. Protein product: CASREGSVVTGELFF.

V is TRBV11-3 and J is TRBJ2-1, with D maybe TRBD2 (6 bases). Trimming stripped 2 bases from V and 5 bases from J, with 22 bases between. Germline V gene sequence: CDR1 SGHNT, CDR2 YENEEA. The CDR3 totals 18 residues. The CDR3 DNA reads TGTGCCAGCAGCTTAAGACCCCCTACCCAGCGGGTGAACAATGAGCAGTTCTTC. The encoded protein is CASSLRPPTQRVNNEQFF. Full variable domain (remainder filled in from reference TRBV11-3 and TRBJ2-1): EAGVVQSPRYKIIEKKQPVAFWCNPISGHNTLYWYLQNLGQGPELLIRYENEEAVDDSQLPKDRFSAERLKGVDSTLKIQPAELGDSAVYLCASSLRPPTQRVNNEQFFGPGTRLTVL.

The chain carries TRBV27 and TRBJ1-5; a possible D gene is TRBD1 (6 bases). The CDR3 totals 15 residues. Germline CDR1 and CDR2: MNHEY and SMNVEV (reference sequence). Deletions cut 4 bases from V and 3 bases from J, with 13 bases between. The CDR3 DNA follows: TGTGCCAGCAGTTATCAGGGGTCGGCCAATCAGCCCCAGCATTTT. This sequence encodes CASSYQGSANQPQHF.

The V call is TRBV11-1, the J call TRBJ2-3; 10 nucleotides match TRBD1. Trimming took 1 base from V and 3 from J; bases not matched to a gene: 1. This CDR3 is built from 15 residues. Germline-derived CDR1 and CDR2 are SGHAT and FQDESV (reference sequence). CDR3 sequence reads: CASSLGGQGTDTQYF. As DNA, the CDR3 is TGTGCCAGCAGCTTAGGGGGACAGGGGACAGATACGCAGTATTTT.

V and J are TRBV2 and TRBJ1-6, with unresolved D. Trimming pared 3 bases from V and 7 bases from J, leaving 13 bases between. Germline values: CDR1 SNHLY, CDR2 FYNNEI. There are 15 residues in the CDR3. The CDR3, as DNA: TGTGCCAGCAGTGATATCTGGTCGGAGAATTCACCCCTCCACTTT. As protein: CASSDIWSENSPLHF. Combining the CDR3 with reference TRBV2 and TRBJ1-6 gives the whole variable domain EPEVTQTPSHQVTQMGQEVILRCVPISNHLYFYWYRQILGQKVEFLVSFYNNEISEKSEIFDDQFSVERPDGSNFTLKIRSTKLEDSAMYFCASSDIWSENSPLHFGNGTRLTVT.

Concerning this clone: Other DNA sequences in the sample encode the same CDR3. The chain recombines TRBV19 with TRBJ2-3; D is undetermined. Germline CDR1 is LNHDA and CDR2 is SQIVND (reference sequence). CDR3 length: 11 residues. Trimming cost V 3 bases and J 6 bases, with 4 bases left between them. This CDR3 reads CASSISDTQYF. CDR3 in DNA: TGTGCCAGTAGTATTTCCGATACGCAGTATTTT.

The CDR3, as DNA: TGTGCCAGCATAGACAGGCCCGCGAACACCGGGGAGCTGTTTTTT. It encodes CASIDRPANTGELFF. V and J are TRBV28 and TRBJ2-2; the D gene is possibly TRBD1 (6 bases). V shed 7 bases and J shed 0 bases, with 12 bases lying between them. This CDR3 contains 15 residues. Per germline, CDR1 MDHEN and CDR2 SYDVKM.

CDR3 sequence reads: CASSFGLAGVYNEQFF. CDR3 sequence (DNA): TGCGCCAGCAGCTTCGGGCTAGCGGGAGTTTACAATGAGCAGTTCTTC. The chain combines TRBV5-1 with TRBJ2-1; TRBD2 aligns across 10 bases. J lost 4 bases, V lost 2 bases, and 6 bases had no gene match. Per the germline V gene, CDR1 is SGHRS and CDR2 is YFSETQ. This CDR3 has 16 residues.

The chain uses TRBV6-5 and TRBJ2-5, with D possibly TRBD2 on 5 matching bases. Germline CDR1 MNHEY, CDR2 SVGAGI. The V end lost 5 bases, the J end lost 1 base, and 5 bases lay between the germline ends. This CDR3 has 12 residues. CDR3 nucleotides: TGTGCCAGCAGTGCGGGCCAAGAGACCCAGTACTTC. Residues: CASSAGQETQYF.

The chain uses TRBV28 and TRBJ1-4; 7 nucleotides match TRBD1. Germline trimming cut 4 bases from V and 3 bases from J; bases unmatched to any gene: 5. CDR3 length equals 15 residues. In germline, CDR1 is MDHEN, CDR2 SYDVKM. DNA for the CDR3: TGTGCCAGCAGTTCGACAGGGTTGGCTAATGAAAAACTGTTTTTT. Amino acid sequence: CASSSTGLANEKLFF. The complete variable domain, with remaining parts taken from reference TRBV28 and TRBJ1-4, reads DVKVTQSSRYLVKRTGEKVFLECVQDMDHENMFWYRQDPGLGLRLIYFSYDVKMKEKGDIPEGYSVSREKKERFSLILESASTNQTSMYLCASSSTGLANEKLFFGSGTQLSVL.

The genes are TRBV5-4 and TRBJ2-5; 8 nucleotides line up with TRBD2. The ends lost 3 bases at V and 3 bases at J; junction bases unmatched: 4. The germline CDR1 and CDR2 sequences are SGHNT and YYREEE (reference sequence). The CDR3 spans 14 residues. The CDR3 DNA follows: TGTGCCAGCAGCTGGAGCGGGAGAGAAGAGACCCAGTACTTC. The encoded protein is CASSWSGREETQYF. Drawing the rest from reference TRBV5-4 and TRBJ2-5, the complete variable domain is ETGVTQSPTHLIKTRGQQVTLRCSSQSGHNTVSWYQQALGQGPQFIFQYYREEENGRGNFPPRFSGLQFPNYSSELNVNALELDDSALYLCASSWSGREETQYFGPGTRLLVL.

This clone showed up just once. A read error may account for a junction end that differs from germline. The V call is TRBV7-7, the J call TRBJ2-3; a possible D gene is TRBD1 (5 bases). CDR1 and CDR2 from the germline V gene are SSHAT and FNYEAQ (reference sequence). This CDR3 has 14 amino acids. Written as DNA, the CDR3 is TGTGCTAGCAGCTTATATGGACAACGAGATACGCAGTATTTT. Protein sequence: CASSLYGQRDTQYF. Full variable domain (missing parts from reference TRBV7-7 and TRBJ2-3): GAGVSQSPRYKVTKRGQDVTLRCDPISSHATLYWYQQALGQGPEFLTYFNYEAQPDKSGLPSDRFSAERPEGSISTLTIQRTEQRDSAMYRCASSLYGQRDTQYFGPGTRLTVL.

V is TRBV30 and J is TRBJ1-2; TRBD1 is a possible D gene (6 bases). This CDR3 is 13 amino acids long. V was shortened by 2 bases and J by 2 bases, with 9 bases between the two germline ends. Germline CDR1 and CDR2: GTSNPN and SVGIG (reference sequence). CDR3 nucleotide sequence: TGTGCCTGGAGTCTCCAGGGGAACTATGGCTACACCTTC. Translation: CAWSLQGNYGYTF.

The V gene is TRBV10-3, the J gene TRBJ2-2; 8 bases fit TRBD2. Germline trimming cut 9 bases from V and 0 bases from J; bases unmatched to any gene: 0. CDR3 size: 13 residues. Germline V gives CDR1 ENHRY, CDR2 SYGVKD. CDR3 residues: CAISGTNTGELFF. As DNA, the CDR3 is TGTGCCATTAGCGGGACGAACACCGGGGAGCTGTTTTTT.

This sequence joins TRBV29-1 and TRBJ2-5; 8 bases agree with TRBD2. The CDR3 consists of 16 residues. Germline-derived CDR1 and CDR2 are SQVTM and ANQGSEA. Trimming removed 4 bases from V and 1 base from J; junction bases left unmatched: 11. In nucleotides, the CDR3 is TGCAGCGTTGTAGGGCACGCGACTAGCGCCCAAGAGACCCAGTACTTC. It is translated as CSVVGHATSAQETQYF.

This clone was detected only once. V usage is TRBV2 and J usage is TRBJ1-4, with D hard to call. The CDR3 extends over 13 amino acids. Germline-derived CDR1 and CDR2 are SNHLY and FYNNEI. Trimming took 4 bases from V and 11 from J, leaving 14 bases between them. The chain's CDR3 is CASSAEQKRKLFF. CDR3 nucleotide sequence: TGTGCCAGCAGTGCGGAACAAAAGAGGAAACTGTTTTTT.

V is TRBV5-1 and J is TRBJ1-2, with D possibly TRBD1 on 6 matching bases. Per the germline V gene, CDR1 is SGHRS and CDR2 is YFSETQ. The V gene lost 0 bases and the J gene lost 4 bases, with 13 bases spanning the gap. The CDR3 loop spans 15 amino acids. The DNA for the CDR3 is TGCGCCAGCAGCTTGGATAGGGGGGAAATCTATGGCTACACCTTC. It translates to CASSLDRGEIYGYTF.

The CDR3 DNA reads as TGTGCCAGCAGCCCCCGCGTTGCCCAGCCCCAGCATTTT. This encodes CASSPRVAQPQHF. The chain has TRBV11-2 and TRBJ1-5; D ambiguous. The CDR3 contains 13 residues. Trimming took 5 bases from V and 7 from J, leaving 12 bases between them. Germline loops: CDR1 SGHAT, CDR2 FQNNGV.

A few counts support this clone. Other DNA sequences in this sample translate to the same CDR3. The chain links TRBV11-2 to TRBJ1-1; 8 nucleotides match TRBD1. Germline assignment: CDR1 SGHAT and CDR2 FQNNGV. The V and J ends lost 5 bases and 4 bases, in that order; junction bases with no gene match: 3. There are 13 residues in the CDR3. CDR3 sequence reads: CASSPDRGTEAFF. For the CDR3, the DNA is TGTGCCAGCAGCCCAGACAGGGGCACTGAAGCTTTCTTT.